This entry lists 20 T cell receptor beta chains sequenced from one sample in a study of blood T cell repertoires in COVID-19. Some clones are missing from TCRdb's copy, which holds only in-frame ones; the method was immunoSEQ multiplex PCR. Among roughly 140,000 clones listed, roughly 80% were seen once. Sequenced material: PBMCs or T cells enriched from blood (not recorded which). These receptors all come from a woman under 30 who had been exposed to COVID-19.

The chain combines TRBV5-8 with TRBJ2-5, with 12 positions matching TRBD2. The CDR3 consists of 18 residues. V shed 5 bases, J shed 2 bases, and the junction held 13 bases outside the gene matches. Germline V lookup: CDR1 SGHTS, CDR2 YDEGEE. The CDR3 sequence: CASRQGTSGSALQETQYF. The CDR3, as DNA: TGTGCCAGCAGGCAGGGGACTAGCGGGTCAGCCTTACAAGAGACCCAGTACTTC. The variable domain in full, with the rest retrieved from reference TRBV5-8 and TRBJ2-5, is EAGVTQSPTHLIKTRGQQATLRCSPISGHTSVYWYQQALGLGLQFLLWYDEGEERNRGNFPPRFSGRQFPNYSSELNVNALELEDSALYLCASRQGTSGSALQETQYFGPGTRLLVL.

On this clone: Within the sample, other DNA sequences also encode this same CDR3. This chain connects TRBV12-3 or TRBV12-4 to TRBJ1-2; 9 bases align to TRBD1. V lost 3 bases and J lost 4; bases outside the gene matches: 0. The CDR3 totals 13 residues. The CDR3 loop reads CASSLTGGYGYTF. CDR3 bases: TGTGCCAGCAGTTTGACAGGGGGCTATGGCTACACCTTC.

The chain links TRBV9 to TRBJ2-1, with TRBD2 matching over 10 bases. There are 14 residues in the CDR3. Trimming removed 3 bases from V and 4 bases from J; junction bases left unmatched: 1. CDR1 and CDR2 (germline): SGDLS, YYNGEE. The CDR3 sequence is CASSEGLAYNEQFF. As DNA, the CDR3 is TGTGCCAGCAGCGAGGGACTAGCGTACAATGAGCAGTTCTTC.

This clone was counted a few times. Other nucleotide sequences from this sample produce the same CDR3. The chain couples TRBV27 to TRBJ1-5, with 9 bases matching TRBD1. Germline V lookup: CDR1 MNHEY, CDR2 SMNVEV (reference sequence). The CDR3 runs to 15 residues. V dropped 5 bases and J dropped 4; count of bases not matched to a gene: 6. The CDR3 DNA follows: TGTGCCAGCAGTCCAGGGACAGGGCGAAATCAGCCCCAGCATTTT. This sequence encodes CASSPGTGRNQPQHF.

The chain links TRBV9 to TRBJ2-7, with 12 bases fitting TRBD2. The CDR3 totals 16 residues. Germline V gene lookup returns CDR1 SGDLS and CDR2 YYNGEE. V lost 4 bases and J lost 7; bases outside the gene matches: 12. In DNA form, the CDR3 reads TGTGCCAGCAGCCCAACTAGCGGGAGGTCCCCTGGGGAGCAGTACTTC. Protein product: CASSPTSGRSPGEQYF.

This rearrangement joins TRBV5-1 to TRBJ2-7, with TRBD1 matching 12 bases. The V and J ends lost 4 bases and 2 bases, in that order; junction bases with no gene match: 7. This CDR3 region has 16 residues. Germline CDR1 and CDR2: SGHRS and YFSETQ. CDR3 in DNA: TGCGCCAGCAGCCCCAAGGGACAGGGGGCCCCCTACGAGCAGTACTTC. This gives the protein CASSPKGQGAPYEQYF.

The chain's CDR3 is CASSSGAGGPGGYNEQFF. The CDR3, as DNA: TGTGCCAGCAGCTCCGGCGCGGGAGGGCCCGGGGGGTACAATGAGCAGTTCTTC. The chain uses TRBV7-2 and TRBJ2-1; 9 bases map to TRBD2. Germline CDR1 is SGHTA and CDR2 is FQGNSA. The CDR3 sequence is 18 residues long. The V segment lost 4 bases and the J segment 4 bases; nucleotides outside the gene matches: 14.

This chain uses TRBV9 with TRBJ2-3; 8 nucleotides agree with TRBD2. The CDR3 has 16 residues. The trim removed 3 bases at V and 2 bases at J, leaving 8 bases unmatched. CDR1 is SGDLS and CDR2 is YYNGEE in the germline V gene. The CDR3, as DNA: TGTGCCAGCAGCGCCCCCAGCGGGAGCACCACAGATACGCAGTATTTT. Its protein is CASSAPSGSTTDTQYF. Variable domain in full (rest from reference TRBV9 and TRBJ2-3): DSGVTQTPKHLITATGQRVTLRCSPRSGDLSVYWYQQSLDQGLQFLIQYYNGEERAKGNILERFSAQQFPDLHSELNLSSLELGDSALYFCASSAPSGSTTDTQYFGPGTRLTVL.

This clone was picked up a small number of times. CDR3 sequence reads: CASSFGATQYF. The CDR3 nucleotides read TGTGCCAGCAGTTTCGGAGCAACCCAGTACTTC. V usage is TRBV27 and J usage is TRBJ2-7, with D unclear. The germline gives CDR1 MNHEY, CDR2 SMNVEV (reference sequence). This CDR3 spans 11 amino acids. Between the trimmed V and J ends, which lost 3 bases and 10 bases, there was a span of 10 bases.

The genes are TRBV10-3 and TRBJ1-2, with TRBD1 identical over 9 bases. The ends lost 5 bases at V and 1 base at J; junction bases unmatched: 5. Germline-derived CDR1 and CDR2 are ENHRY and SYGVKD. The CDR3 runs 15 residues. The CDR3 nucleotides are TGTGCCATCAGTACACAGGGACAGGGTAACTATGGCTACACCTTC. Protein: CAISTQGQGNYGYTF.

The V gene is TRBV7-6, the J gene TRBJ2-7; 13 nucleotides match TRBD2. The CDR3 totals 14 residues. Germline assignment: CDR1 SGHVS and CDR2 FNYEAQ. V shed 1 base, J shed 12 bases, and the junction held 6 bases outside the gene matches. The CDR3 DNA sequence: TGTGCCAGCAGCTTAGATCCGACTAGCGGGAGGCGGTACTTC. It translates to CASSLDPTSGRRYF.

The chain recombines TRBV7-3 with TRBJ2-3, with D possibly being TRBD1 (6 bases). The CDR3 contains 16 residues. V was clipped by 5 bases and J by 6 bases, with 21 bases between them. CDR1 and CDR2 from the germline V gene are SGHTA and FQGTGA. This CDR3 reads CASSPEVEGGPDTQYF. CDR3 sequence (DNA): TGTGCCAGCAGCCCCGAGGTGGAAGGGGGTCCCGATACGCAGTATTTT.

The rearrangement uses TRBV14 and TRBJ2-7; D perhaps matches TRBD1 (5 bases). Trimming pared 0 bases from V and 3 bases from J, leaving 12 bases between. The CDR3 is 15 residues long. CDR1 and CDR2 from the germline V gene are SGHDN and FVKESK. CDR3: CASSQEVGQFYEQYF. CDR3 bases: TGTGCCAGCAGCCAAGAAGTGGGGCAGTTCTACGAGCAGTACTTC.

The rearrangement uses TRBV5-1 and TRBJ2-5; tentative D call: TRBD1 (5 bases). The ends were cut back, 4 bases at V and 4 bases at J, with 11 bases in the middle. The CDR3 spans 13 residues. Germline lookup yields CDR1 SGHRS and CDR2 YFSETQ. CDR3 loop: CASSPGAIETQYF. CDR3 DNA: TGCGCCAGCAGCCCTGGGGCGATAGAGACCCAGTACTTC. Using reference TRBV5-1 and TRBJ2-5 for the parts outside the CDR3, the full variable domain is KAGVTQTPRYLIKTRGQQVTLSCSPISGHRSVSWYQQTPGQGLQFLFEYFSETQRNKGNFPGRFSGRQFSNSRSEMNVSTLELGDSALYLCASSPGAIETQYFGPGTRLLVL.

The sample holds a few counts of this clone. The rearrangement joins TRBV14 to TRBJ2-1, with D hard to call. V dropped 1 base and J dropped 0 bases, with 10 bases sitting between them. The V gene's germline CDR1 is SGHDN and CDR2 FVKESK. This CDR3 has 16 residues. CDR3 loop: CASSQARYHSYNEQFF. Here the CDR3 DNA reads TGTGCCAGCAGCCAAGCCAGGTACCACTCCTACAATGAGCAGTTCTTC.

This clone has a single count. This chain connects TRBV5-6 to TRBJ2-7, with a possible D match to TRBD1 (6 bases). Germline values: CDR1 SGHDT, CDR2 YYEEEE. The length of the CDR3 is 14 residues. Trimming cost V 2 bases and J 0 bases, with 9 bases left between them. CDR3: CASSFGGTSYEQYF. For the CDR3, the DNA is TGTGCCAGCAGCTTTGGGGGCACCTCCTACGAGCAGTACTTC.

This rearrangement joins TRBV19 to TRBJ1-1, with D perhaps TRBD1 (6 bases). V was trimmed by 7 bases and J by 2 bases, leaving 17 bases between them. The CDR3 contains 15 residues. Looked up from germline, CDR1 is LNHDA and CDR2 is SQIVND (reference sequence). CDR3 DNA sequence: TGTGCCAGTACCATCAGGGGATTGGGAAACACTGAAGCTTTCTTT. It translates to CASTIRGLGNTEAFF.

CDR3 DNA: TGTGCCAGCAGCTTAGCGCTCGGGACAGGGGAGGCCAGGCAAGAGACCCAGTACTTC. Protein product: CASSLALGTGEARQETQYF. V gene TRBV7-2 combines with J gene TRBJ2-5, with 10 nucleotides matching TRBD1. J gave up 2 bases and V 0 bases, and 12 bases lay outside the gene matches. The germline gives CDR1 SGHTA, CDR2 FQGNSA. CDR3 length: 19 amino acids. The entire variable domain, with the rest obtained from reference TRBV7-2 and TRBJ2-5, is as follows: GAGVSQSPSNKVTEKGKDVELRCDPISGHTALYWYRQSLGQGLEFLIYFQGNSAPDKSGLPSDRFSAERTGGSVSTLTIQRTQQEDSAVYLCASSLALGTGEARQETQYFGPGTRLLVL.

V is TRBV30 and J is TRBJ2-5; 16 nucleotides line up with TRBD2. The CDR3 contains 15 residues. V gave up 1 base and J gave up 5 bases; unmatched junction bases: 1. CDR1 is GTSNPN and CDR2 is SVGIG in the germline V gene (reference sequence). CDR3: CAWSEGLAGGETQYF. The CDR3 nucleotides are TGTGCCTGGAGTGAGGGACTAGCGGGAGGGGAGACCCAGTACTTC.

The V and J genes are TRBV5-1 and TRBJ2-1; TRBD2 aligns across 7 bases. V shed 6 bases, J shed 8 bases, and the junction held 17 bases outside the gene matches. The CDR3 loop spans 16 amino acids. Germline CDR1 is SGHRS and CDR2 is YFSETQ. The CDR3 loop reads CASKVRAGIISDEQFF. In DNA form, the CDR3 reads TGCGCCAGCAAGGTTCGAGCGGGAATCATTTCGGATGAGCAGTTCTTC.